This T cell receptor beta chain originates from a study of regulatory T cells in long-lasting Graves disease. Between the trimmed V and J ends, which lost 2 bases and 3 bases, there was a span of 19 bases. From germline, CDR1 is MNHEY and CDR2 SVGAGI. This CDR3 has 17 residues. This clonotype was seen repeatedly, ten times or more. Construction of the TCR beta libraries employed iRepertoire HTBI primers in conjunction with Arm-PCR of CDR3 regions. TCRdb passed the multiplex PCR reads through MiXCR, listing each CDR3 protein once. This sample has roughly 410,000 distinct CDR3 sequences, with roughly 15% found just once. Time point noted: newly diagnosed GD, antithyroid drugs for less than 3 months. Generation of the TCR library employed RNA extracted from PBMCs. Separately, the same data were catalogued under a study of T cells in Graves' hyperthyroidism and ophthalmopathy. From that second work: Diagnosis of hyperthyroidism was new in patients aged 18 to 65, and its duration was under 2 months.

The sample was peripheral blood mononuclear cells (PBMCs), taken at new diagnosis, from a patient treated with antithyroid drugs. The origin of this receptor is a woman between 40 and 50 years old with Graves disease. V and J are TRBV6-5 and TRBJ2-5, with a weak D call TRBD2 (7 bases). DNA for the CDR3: TGTGCCAGCAGTTACCCGGCAAGAGGGGGGGAAAAAGAGACCCAGTACTTC. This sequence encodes CASSYPARGGEKETQYF.